This T cell receptor beta chain was sequenced during a study of T cell responses to AZD1222 COVID-19 vaccine. Study-level findings and limits: Unmutated variant regions reportedly attract nearly half of all spike-specific TCRs.

Sequencing was performed with immunoSEQ multiplex PCR; in TCRdb, only in-frame clones are kept and a portion is missing. The repertoire holds about 150,000 clones, with roughly 90% as singletons. Per the germline V gene, CDR1 is SGHVS and CDR2 is FQNEAQ. Trimming stripped 1 base from V and 7 bases from J, with 10 bases between. This CDR3 is built from 14 residues. A word on this clone: No antigen is known for it.

This chain connects TRBV7-8 to TRBJ1-4; D possibly corresponds to TRBD1 (6 bases). This TCR was recovered from an adult in good health. This sample comprised peripheral blood, obtained on day 0 of AZD1222 vaccination. The CDR3 loop is CASSLGGGGEKLFF. The CDR3 nucleotides read TGTGCCAGCAGCTTAGGTGGGGGCGGTGAAAAACTGTTTTTT.